This T cell receptor beta chain was sequenced during a study of T cells after posttransplantation cyclophosphamide. Study outcomes and limitations: Tissue-infiltrating T cells from skin or gut overlapped little with blood T cells. Recipient CMV seropositivity and CMV reactivation strongly tracked TRB clonality. Later blood repertoires were often dominated by clones from the donor CD8+ memory compartment.

Concerning this clone: No antigen is known for it.

After removal of 4 bases from V and 8 bases from J, the junction contained 5 bases not matched to a gene. The CDR3 is 14 amino acids. Data came from immunoSEQ multiplex PCR; TCRdb stores just in-frame clones and leaves some out. The sample consists of some 66,000 clones, over 85% of them appearing once. Sequences were obtained from PBMCs. The sequence was obtained from a woman under 40 in good health and a related stem cell transplant donor. The chain carries TRBV23-1 and TRBJ1-6, with 7 bases identical to TRBD1. TRBV23-1 is marked as an open reading frame, function uncertain. CDR3 sequence (DNA): TGCGCCAGCAGTCCCCGGACAGGCCATTCACCCCTCCACTTT. It yields the protein CASSPRTGHSPLHF.